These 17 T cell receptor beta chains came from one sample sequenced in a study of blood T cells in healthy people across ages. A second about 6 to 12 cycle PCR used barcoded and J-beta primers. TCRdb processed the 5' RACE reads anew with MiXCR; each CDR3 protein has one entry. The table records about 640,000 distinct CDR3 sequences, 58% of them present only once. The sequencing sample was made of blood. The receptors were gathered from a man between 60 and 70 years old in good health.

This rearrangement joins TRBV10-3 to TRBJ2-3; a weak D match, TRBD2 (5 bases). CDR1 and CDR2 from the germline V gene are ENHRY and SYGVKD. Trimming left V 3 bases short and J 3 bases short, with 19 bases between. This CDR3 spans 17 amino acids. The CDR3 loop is CAISEPDLRLTTDTQYF. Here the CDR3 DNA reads TGTGCCATCAGTGAACCGGACTTGAGATTGACAACAGATACGCAGTATTTT.

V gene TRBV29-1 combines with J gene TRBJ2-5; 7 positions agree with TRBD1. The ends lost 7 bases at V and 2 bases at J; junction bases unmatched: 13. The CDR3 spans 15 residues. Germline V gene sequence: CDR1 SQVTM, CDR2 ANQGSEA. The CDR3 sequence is CSARTGISSQETQYF. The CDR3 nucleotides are TGCAGCGCCAGGACAGGTATCTCATCTCAAGAGACCCAGTACTTC.

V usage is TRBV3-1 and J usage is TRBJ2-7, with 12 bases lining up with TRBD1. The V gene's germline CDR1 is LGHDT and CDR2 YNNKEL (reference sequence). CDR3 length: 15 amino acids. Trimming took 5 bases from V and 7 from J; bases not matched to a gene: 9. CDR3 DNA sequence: TGTGCCAGCAGCTACCGGGACAGGGGGCGACGGGAGCAGTACTTC. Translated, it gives CASSYRDRGRREQYF.

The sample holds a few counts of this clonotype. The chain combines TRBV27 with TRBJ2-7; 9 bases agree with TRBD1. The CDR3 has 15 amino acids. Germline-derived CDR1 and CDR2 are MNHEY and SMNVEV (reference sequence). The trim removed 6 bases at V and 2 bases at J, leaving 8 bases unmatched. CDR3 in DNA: TGTGCCAGCAGCAAGGACAGGGGACACCCCTACGAGCAGTACTTC. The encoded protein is CASSKDRGHPYEQYF.

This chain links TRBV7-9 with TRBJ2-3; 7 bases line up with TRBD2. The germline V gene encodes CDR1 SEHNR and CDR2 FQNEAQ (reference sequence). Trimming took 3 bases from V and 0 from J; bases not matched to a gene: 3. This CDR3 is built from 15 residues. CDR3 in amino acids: CASSFREASTDTQYF. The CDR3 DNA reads TGTGCCAGCAGCTTTCGGGAGGCGAGCACAGATACGCAGTATTTT.

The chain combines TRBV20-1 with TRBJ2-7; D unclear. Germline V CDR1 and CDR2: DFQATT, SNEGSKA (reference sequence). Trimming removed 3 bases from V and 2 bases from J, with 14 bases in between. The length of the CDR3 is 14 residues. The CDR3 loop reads CSAREDGYTYEQYF. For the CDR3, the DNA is TGCAGTGCTAGGGAAGATGGCTACACCTACGAGCAGTACTTC.

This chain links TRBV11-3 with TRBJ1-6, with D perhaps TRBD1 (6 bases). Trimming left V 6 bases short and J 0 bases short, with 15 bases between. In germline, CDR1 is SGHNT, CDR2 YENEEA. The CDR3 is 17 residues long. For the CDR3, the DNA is TGTGCCAGCAGGCACAGGGTGCCGGGCTCCTATAATTCACCCCTCCACTTT. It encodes CASRHRVPGSYNSPLHF.

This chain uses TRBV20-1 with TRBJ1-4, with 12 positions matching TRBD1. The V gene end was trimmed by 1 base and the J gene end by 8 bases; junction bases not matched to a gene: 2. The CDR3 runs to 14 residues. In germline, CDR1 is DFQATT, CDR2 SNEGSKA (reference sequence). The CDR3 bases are TGCAGTGCTAGAGCCGGGACAGGGGGCGAAAAACTGTTTTTT. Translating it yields CSARAGTGGEKLFF.

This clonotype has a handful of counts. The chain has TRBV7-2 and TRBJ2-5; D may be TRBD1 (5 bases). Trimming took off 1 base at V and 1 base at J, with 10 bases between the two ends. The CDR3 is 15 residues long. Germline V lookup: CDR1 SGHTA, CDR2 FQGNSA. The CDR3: CASSLGGASQETQYF. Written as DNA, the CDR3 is TGTGCCAGCAGCTTAGGTGGGGCAAGCCAAGAGACCCAGTACTTC.

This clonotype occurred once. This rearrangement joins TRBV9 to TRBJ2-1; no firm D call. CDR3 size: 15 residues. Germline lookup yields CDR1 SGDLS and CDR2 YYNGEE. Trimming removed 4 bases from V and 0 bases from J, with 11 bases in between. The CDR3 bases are TGTGCCAGCAGCTCCCAGATAACCTCCTACAATGAGCAGTTCTTC. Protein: CASSSQITSYNEQFF.

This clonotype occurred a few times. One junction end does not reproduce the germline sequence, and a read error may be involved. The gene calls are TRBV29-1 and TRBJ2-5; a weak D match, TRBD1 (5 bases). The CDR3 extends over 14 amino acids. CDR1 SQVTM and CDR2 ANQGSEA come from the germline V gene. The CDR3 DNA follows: TGCAGCGTTGTCAGGGCAGATAACCACGAGACCCAGTACTTC. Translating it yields CSVVRADNHETQYF.

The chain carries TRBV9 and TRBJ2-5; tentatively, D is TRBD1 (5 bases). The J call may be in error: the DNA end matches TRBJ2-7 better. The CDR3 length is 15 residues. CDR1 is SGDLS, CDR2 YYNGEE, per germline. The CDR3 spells CASSVGLGRGYEQYF. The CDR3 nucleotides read TGTGCCAGCAGCGTAGGGTTGGGTAGGGGTTACGAGCAGTACTTC.

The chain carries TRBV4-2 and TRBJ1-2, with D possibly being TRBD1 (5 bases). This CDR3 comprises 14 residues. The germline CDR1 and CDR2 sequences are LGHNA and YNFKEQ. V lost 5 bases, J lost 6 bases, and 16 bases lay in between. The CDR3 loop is CASSENAGRDGYTF. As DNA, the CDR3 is TGTGCCAGCAGCGAGAACGCAGGGCGTGATGGCTACACCTTC.

The CDR3 region is CASSLEAGTDTQYF. The CDR3 DNA sequence: TGTGCCAGCAGCTTAGAGGCAGGGACAGATACGCAGTATTTT. The V call is TRBV7-2, the J call TRBJ2-3; D is possibly TRBD1 (5 bases). The CDR3 contains 14 residues. V lost 1 base and J 3 bases, leaving 8 bases between the germline ends. Per germline, CDR1 SGHTA and CDR2 FQGNSA.

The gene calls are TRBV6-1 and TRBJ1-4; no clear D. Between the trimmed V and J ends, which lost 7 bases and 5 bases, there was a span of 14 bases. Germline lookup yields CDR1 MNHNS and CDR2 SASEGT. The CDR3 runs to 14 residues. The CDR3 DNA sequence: TGTGCCAGCACAAGGTCCAGGATGAATGAAAAACTGTTTTTT. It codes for CASTRSRMNEKLFF.

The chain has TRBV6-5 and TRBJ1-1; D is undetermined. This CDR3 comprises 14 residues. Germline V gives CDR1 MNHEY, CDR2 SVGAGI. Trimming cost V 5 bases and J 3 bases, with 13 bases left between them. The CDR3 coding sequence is TGTGCCAGCAGTCCAGTCGTAGTCGACACTGAAGCTTTCTTT. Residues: CASSPVVVDTEAFF.

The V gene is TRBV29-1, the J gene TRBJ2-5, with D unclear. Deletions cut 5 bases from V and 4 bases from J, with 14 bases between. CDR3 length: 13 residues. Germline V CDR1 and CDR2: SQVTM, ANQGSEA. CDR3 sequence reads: CSVIGRPGETQYF. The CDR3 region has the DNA TGCAGCGTTATCGGCAGGCCGGGAGAGACCCAGTACTTC.